The 26 T cell receptor beta chains below all came from one sample that was sequenced in a study of blood T cell repertoires in COVID-19. Clones were read by immunoSEQ multiplex PCR, and TCRdb kept only the in-frame ones, dropping some. The repertoire includes about 180,000 clones, 80% to 90% of them detected once, and around 20% sits in the top ten. The sequenced sample was peripheral blood. These receptors all stem from a man in his 70s with active or convalescent COVID-19.

The rearrangement joins TRBV11-2 to TRBJ1-3; TRBD1 matches 9 bases. This CDR3 has 16 amino acids. Trimming removed 5 bases from V and 5 bases from J; junction bases left unmatched: 10. Germline CDR1 and CDR2: SGHAT and FQNNGV. The CDR3 region is CASSQSVGQGRNTIYF. CDR3 nucleotide sequence: TGTGCCAGCAGCCAAAGCGTGGGACAGGGAAGAAACACCATATATTTT.

CDR3 in DNA: TGCGCCAGCAGCTCTGACCCCGGAGACACTGAAGCTTTCTTT. Residues: CASSSDPGDTEAFF. This chain uses TRBV5-1 with TRBJ1-1; D gene ambiguous. Germline CDR1 reads SGHRS; CDR2 reads YFSETQ. V shed 3 bases and J shed 3 bases, with 12 bases lying between them. The CDR3 is made up of 14 amino acids.

This clone has just a few counts. The same CDR3 is also encoded by other DNA sequences in this sample. CDR3 protein: CASSPGHLGEKLFF. The CDR3 nucleotides read TGTGCCAGCAGCCCCGGACATCTTGGTGAAAAACTGTTTTTT. The genes are TRBV5-5 and TRBJ1-4; D is perhaps TRBD1 (5 bases). CDR1 is SGHKS and CDR2 is YYEKEE in the germline V gene (reference sequence). This CDR3 contains 14 residues. With 4 bases removed from V and 7 bases from J, the gap between germline ends came to 14 bases.

The rearrangement uses TRBV6-5 and TRBJ1-3; 9 bases line up with TRBD1. The germline gives CDR1 MNHEY, CDR2 SVGAGI. With 6 bases clipped from V and 3 bases from J, the junction kept 6 bases outside the gene matches. This CDR3 is 15 amino acids long. CDR3 amino acids: CASSADRGYGNTIYF. CDR3 nucleotide sequence: TGTGCCAGCAGCGCCGACAGGGGGTATGGAAACACCATATATTTT.

The V gene is TRBV7-2, the J gene TRBJ2-6; 8 bases are shared with TRBD1. Losses at the gene ends were 6 bases for V and 4 bases for J; bases not matched to a gene: 11. CDR1 is SGHTA, CDR2 FQGNSA, per germline. The CDR3 contains 17 residues. DNA of the CDR3: TGTGCCAGCAGACCAGGGACAGGATTATCCGGGGCCAACGTCCTGACTTTC. This translates into CASRPGTGLSGANVLTF.

This clone was seen just once. The chain uses TRBV27 and TRBJ1-2; 9 bases agree with TRBD1. The CDR3 loop spans 13 amino acids. Germline assignment: CDR1 MNHEY and CDR2 SMNVEV (reference sequence). V trimming: 9 bases; J trimming: 2 bases; junction bases outside the gene matches: 4. The CDR3 DNA sequence: TGTGCCAGACAGGGGGCCGGCAACTATGGCTACACCTTC. Translating gives CARQGAGNYGYTF.

This clone was counted a few times. J is TRBJ1-2 and V is TRBV3-1 (or the pseudogene TRBV3-2), with 8 nucleotides matching TRBD1. Looked up from germline, CDR1 is LGHDT and CDR2 is YNNKEL (reference sequence). The CDR3 consists of 15 residues. V shed 7 bases, J shed 5 bases, and the junction held 12 bases outside the gene matches. Written as DNA, the CDR3 is TGTGCCAGCACCTCCCGGCAGGGGGCCCTGTATGGCTACACCTTC. It is translated as CASTSRQGALYGYTF.

The V call is TRBV7-2, the J call TRBJ1-2, with a possible D match to TRBD1 (6 bases). CDR3 length: 13 residues. V shed 6 bases and J shed 3 bases, with 11 bases lying between them. Germline-derived CDR1 and CDR2 are SGHTA and FQGNSA. The DNA of the CDR3 is TGTGCCAGCAGACCAGGGGACCACTATGGCTACACCTTC. Encoded protein: CASRPGDHYGYTF.

V is TRBV19 and J is TRBJ2-1; a possible D gene is TRBD1 (6 bases). V was cut by 3 bases and J by 4 bases, with 16 bases left in between. Germline CDR1 LNHDA, CDR2 SQIVND (reference sequence). The CDR3 has 16 amino acids. The CDR3 region has the DNA TGTGCCAGTAGTATGAGCGGACAGACAAAATACAATGAGCAGTTCTTC. It specifies CASSMSGQTKYNEQFF.

This clone was observed a few times. The chain carries TRBV5-1 and TRBJ1-1, with D tentatively TRBD1 (6 bases). The CDR3 is made up of 14 amino acids. Germline V lookup: CDR1 SGHRS, CDR2 YFSETQ. V lost 3 bases, J lost 8 bases, and 17 bases lay in between. The CDR3 coding sequence is TGCGCCAGCAGCTCGTCCGGGACAAGGACAGAAGCTTTCTTT. Translated: CASSSSGTRTEAFF.

The chain has TRBV18 and TRBJ1-1; D may be TRBD1 (5 bases). V was cut by 0 bases and J by 4 bases, with 12 bases left in between. The germline V gene encodes CDR1 KGHSH and CDR2 LQKENI. This CDR3 is 15 amino acids long. The CDR3 DNA follows: TGTGCCAGCTCACCACCGGGCAGGGTGGTCACTGAAGCTTTCTTT. This sequence encodes CASSPPGRVVTEAFF.

This chain links TRBV7-9 with TRBJ2-5; 9 bases are a match to TRBD1. The CDR3 totals 17 residues. Losses at the gene ends were 1 base for V and 3 bases for J; bases not matched to a gene: 9. Germline loops: CDR1 SEHNR, CDR2 FQNEAQ (reference sequence). The chain's CDR3 is CASSLVGVGTGKETQYF. CDR3 DNA sequence: TGTGCCAGCAGCTTAGTAGGGGTCGGGACAGGGAAAGAGACCCAGTACTTC.

This chain links TRBV19 with TRBJ2-7, with 13 positions matching TRBD2. The CDR3 length is 15 residues. After removal of 6 bases from V and 1 base from J, the junction contained 3 bases not matched to a gene. Germline values: CDR1 LNHDA, CDR2 SQIVND (reference sequence). The CDR3 DNA reads TGTGCCAGTAGGGGACTAGCGGGGAATTCCTACGAGCAGTACTTC. Its protein is CASRGLAGNSYEQYF.

The gene calls are TRBV7-2 and TRBJ2-1; D possibly corresponds to TRBD2 (5 bases). The germline V gene encodes CDR1 SGHTA and CDR2 FQGNSA. CDR3 length: 17 residues. Between the trimmed V and J ends, which lost 7 bases and 6 bases, there was a span of 25 bases. DNA of the CDR3: TGTGCCAGCACCGTGGGATCAGCGGCCTGGGTAAGCAATGAGCAGTTCTTC. Translating gives CASTVGSAAWVSNEQFF.

The genes are TRBV12-3 or TRBV12-4 and TRBJ1-2; D remains ambiguous. Trimming pared 6 bases from V and 4 bases from J, leaving 12 bases between. The CDR3 runs to 13 residues. The DNA of the CDR3 is TGTGCCAGCAGCCCGACATCCGCCTATGGCTACACCTTC. This sequence encodes CASSPTSAYGYTF.

This chain links TRBV9 with TRBJ1-5; weak D call: TRBD1 (6 bases). There are 15 residues in the CDR3. Germline CDR1 SGDLS, CDR2 YYNGEE. The germline V and J ends were trimmed by 3 bases and 2 bases, with 12 bases remaining between them. The CDR3 is CASSATGIRNQPQHF. The DNA of the CDR3 is TGTGCCAGCAGCGCAACAGGGATCCGCAATCAGCCCCAGCATTTT.

This clone has only a few counts. The V and J genes are TRBV19 and TRBJ1-5; 7 nucleotides line up with TRBD1. Germline trimming cut 5 bases from V and 4 bases from J; bases unmatched to any gene: 11. Germline loops: CDR1 LNHDA, CDR2 SQIVND (reference sequence). The CDR3 runs 16 residues. CDR3 in amino acids: CASSAVDGTVNQPQHF. In DNA, the CDR3 is TGTGCCAGTAGTGCGGTCGATGGGACAGTTAATCAGCCCCAGCATTTT.

This chain links TRBV7-9 with TRBJ1-1; possibly TRBD1 for D (5 bases). This CDR3 has 14 amino acids. The germline CDR1 and CDR2 sequences are SEHNR and FQNEAQ (reference sequence). V gave up 4 bases and J gave up 5 bases, with 14 bases separating them. CDR3 sequence reads: CASSSPGGGTEAFF. In DNA, the CDR3 is TGTGCCAGCAGCTCCCCCGGGGGGGGGACTGAAGCTTTCTTT.

The rearrangement links TRBV5-4 to TRBJ1-4; tentative D call: TRBD1 (5 bases). Germline CDR1 SGHNT, CDR2 YYREEE (reference sequence). The CDR3 contains 14 residues. Trimming took 2 bases from V and 3 from J, leaving 8 bases between them. The CDR3 sequence is CASSFGRANEKLFF. Written as DNA, the CDR3 is TGTGCCAGCAGCTTTGGCAGGGCTAATGAAAAACTGTTTTTT.

The V gene is TRBV28, the J gene TRBJ2-5; TRBD2 is a possible D gene (6 bases). V was trimmed by 3 bases and J by 5 bases, leaving 13 bases between them. The germline CDR1 and CDR2 sequences are MDHEN and SYDVKM. The length of the CDR3 is 14 residues. CDR3 coding DNA: TGTGCCAGCAGTTTGCGGGGACCGAGGGAGACCCAGTACTTC. Amino acids: CASSLRGPRETQYF.

This chain uses TRBV5-1 with TRBJ2-7; 9 bases line up with TRBD2. The CDR3 covers 17 residues. J gave up 6 bases and V 1 base, and 14 bases lay outside the gene matches. The V gene's germline CDR1 is SGHRS and CDR2 YFSETQ. DNA for the CDR3: TGCGCCAGCAGCTTGATACCTAGCGGGGAGCGCGCGGGCGAGCAGTACTTC. It codes for CASSLIPSGERAGEQYF.

V is TRBV19 and J is TRBJ2-7, with 9 bases fitting TRBD2. This CDR3 region has 15 residues. Germline-derived CDR1 and CDR2 are LNHDA and SQIVND (reference sequence). V shed 5 bases and J 2 bases; nucleotides not matched to a gene: 7. The CDR3 DNA reads TGTGCCAGTAGTCGTATAGCGGGAGTTCCCTACGAGCAGTACTTC. This gives the protein CASSRIAGVPYEQYF.

The V gene is TRBV12-3 or TRBV12-4, the J gene TRBJ1-1; tentative D call: TRBD1 (5 bases). This CDR3 region has 13 residues. Trimming shortened V by 1 base and J by 5 bases, and 8 bases separated the two germline ends. Here the CDR3 reads CASSLVGVTEAFF. For the CDR3, the DNA is TGTGCCAGCAGTTTAGTAGGGGTTACTGAAGCTTTCTTT.

This chain's CDR3 is CAWRATGIAGEAFF. CDR3 in DNA: TGTGCCTGGAGGGCTACAGGGATTGCCGGTGAAGCTTTCTTT. This rearrangement joins TRBV30 to TRBJ1-1; perhaps TRBD1 as D (6 bases). Germline values: CDR1 GTSNPN, CDR2 SVGIG (reference sequence). This CDR3 is 14 amino acids long. V dropped 3 bases and J dropped 7 bases, with 18 bases sitting between them.

The V gene is TRBV5-1, the J gene TRBJ2-1; TRBD1 aligns across 9 bases. J gave up 4 bases and V 0 bases, and 2 bases lay outside the gene matches. The germline V gene encodes CDR1 SGHRS and CDR2 YFSETQ. The CDR3 loop spans 15 amino acids. CDR3 loop: CASSLGDREYNEQFF. For the CDR3, the DNA is TGCGCCAGCAGCTTGGGGGACAGGGAATACAATGAGCAGTTCTTC.

V is TRBV18 and J is TRBJ1-2, with TRBD1 matching over 8 bases. Per germline, CDR1 KGHSH and CDR2 LQKENI. The CDR3 totals 15 residues. The V gene end was trimmed by 3 bases and the J gene end by 6 bases; junction bases not matched to a gene: 9. CDR3 coding DNA: TGTGCCAGCTCACCCAATGGACAGGGAACCGATGGCTACACCTTC. Translation: CASSPNGQGTDGYTF. The whole variable domain, remainder taken from reference TRBV18 and TRBJ1-2, is NAGVMQNPRHLVRRRGQEARLRCSPMKGHSHVYWYRQLPEEGLKFMVYLQKENIIDESGMPKERFSAEFPKEGPSILRIQQVVRGDSAAYFCASSPNGQGTDGYTFGSGTRLTVV.